The T cell receptor (beta chain) described here comes from a study of blood T cell repertoires in COVID-19. Overall study context: Sample material is recorded as cDNA or gDNA derived from T cells, B-cell-depleted T cells, or PBMCs.

Per the original methods: By means of reference gene primer amplification, nucleated cell counts were estimated. The data were produced by immunoSEQ multiplex PCR, yet TCRdb's version contains in-frame clones alone and is incomplete. The DNA gave D and trimming, while V, J and clone size come from that table. The sample lists some 320,000 clones, 89% seen once, with about 5% in the top ten. V was clipped by 5 bases and J by 8 bases, with 9 bases between them. The CDR3 covers 11 residues. Germline V gene data show CDR1 as MDHEN and CDR2 as SYDVKM. Participant reports of clinical history set cohort assignment. Cohort 3 donors counted as recovered after two negative PCRs, clearance, or resolved symptoms.

The J gene is TRBJ1-2, the V gene TRBV28; TRBD1 might be the D (6 bases). The sequenced sample consisted of PBMCs or T cells enriched from blood (not recorded which). This receptor was obtained from a man between 60 and 70 years old who had recovered from COVID-19. The chain's CDR3 is CASSPGVGYTF. The CDR3 DNA reads as TGTGCCAGCAGTCCAGGGGTCGGCTACACCTTC.